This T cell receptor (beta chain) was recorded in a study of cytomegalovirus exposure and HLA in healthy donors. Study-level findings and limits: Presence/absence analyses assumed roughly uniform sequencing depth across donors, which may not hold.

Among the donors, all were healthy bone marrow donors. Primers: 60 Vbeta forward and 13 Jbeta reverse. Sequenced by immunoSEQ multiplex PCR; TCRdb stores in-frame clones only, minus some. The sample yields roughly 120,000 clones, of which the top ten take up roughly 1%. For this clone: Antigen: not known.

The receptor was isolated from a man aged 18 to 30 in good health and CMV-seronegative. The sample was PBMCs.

DNA for the CDR3: TGTGCCAGTAGTATACAGGGGCCCAATCAGCCCCAGCATTTT. Its protein product is CASSIQGPNQPQHF. The chain uses TRBV19 and TRBJ1-5, with D maybe TRBD1 (6 bases). V lost 2 bases to trimming and J lost 3 bases, with 8 bases between them. Germline V CDR1 and CDR2: LNHDA, SQIVND (reference sequence). This CDR3 has 14 amino acids.